The following is a T cell receptor (beta chain) sequence with its context. The ends lost 4 bases at V and 0 bases at J; junction bases unmatched: 12. The CDR3 extends over 20 amino acids. Germline-derived CDR1 and CDR2 are LGHNT and FRNRAP. This entry is derived from a study of blood T cell repertoires in COVID-19. The data were produced by immunoSEQ multiplex PCR, yet TCRdb's version contains in-frame clones alone and is incomplete. The table lists about 200,000 clones, around 85% of them singletons, with around 3.3% in the top ten. This TCR derives from a man between 60 and 70 years old with acute or convalescent COVID-19. The V call is TRBV12-5, the J call TRBJ2-4, with 13 nucleotides matching TRBD2. Sequences were obtained from peripheral blood. CDR3 DNA: TGTGCTAGTGGTTCGCAACTAGCGGGAGGGAAGGGGTTAGCCAAAAACATTCAGTACTTC. Its translation: CASGSQLAGGKGLAKNIQYF. Together with reference TRBV12-5 and TRBJ2-4, the CDR3 gives the full variable domain: DARVTQTPRHKVTEMGQEVTMRCQPILGHNTVFWYRQTMMQGLELLAYFRNRAPLDDSGMPKDRFSAEMPDATLATLKIQPSEPRDSAVYFCASGSQLAGGKGLAKNIQYFGAGTRLSVL.